This T cell receptor beta chain derives from a study of monozygotic twins with inflammatory bowel disease (dated 2019 in TCRdb). About the full investigation: The complete study included 28 monozygotic twin pairs: 19 IBD-discordant Danish pairs and nine German pairs, of which four were IBD-concordant and five were IBD-discordant. The search for disease-associated traits relied mainly on comparing IBD patients with their genetically identical healthy co-twins within discordant pairs. Each individual had, on average, about 151 000 unique TCRalpha sequences and 181 000 unique TCRbeta sequences available for analysis.

The receptor library was made with 5' RACE. For each TCR library, approximately 3.5 ug of total RNA was used. cDNA was synthesized with SMARTScribe reverse transcriptase in eight separate reactions per sample. Unique molecular identifiers containing a 6-nucleotide sample barcode were introduced through template switching during cDNA synthesis. TCRalpha and TCRbeta cDNA was amplified by two nested PCRs of about 15 and 9 cycles, with bead purification after each PCR. Before amplification, the cDNA was both treated with uracil DNA-glycosylase and purified with the QIAquick PCR purification kit. The second PCR added Illumina TruSeq-compatible adapters along with sample-specific barcodes. Library quality and concentration were checked on TapeStation and Qubit, and libraries were pooled at about 5 ng each. Sequencing of the pooled libraries was done on an Illumina HiSeq2500 single-index Rapid Run using custom sequencing primers and 2 x 100 bp reads. Regarding the original processing steps: PCR and sequencing errors were corrected by UMI-based consensus assembly using MiGEC version 1.2.6. MiXCR version 2.1.1 was used to carry out V(D)J alignment, clonotype assembly and CDR3 extraction. To normalise gene usage, clonotype sharing and MAIT/NKT TCR abundance, the analysis used the top 1000, 10 000 and 20 000 clonotypes per sample. Diversity was computed as the inverse Simpson index with the vegan R package after downsampling to 27 000 UMIs. Paired Mann-Whitney U tests on discordant twin pairs were used, with Benjamini-Hochberg multiple-testing correction. The reads were reprocessed in TCRdb, with one entry per CDR3 protein sequence and no accompanying DNA. TCRdb assigned the V and J calls; the authors' analysis was not used. In this sample's table one finds about 140,000 distinct CDR3 sequences. Of the sample, 2.4% falls within the top ten clones.

Counted from cysteine to phenylalanine, this CDR3 has 16 amino acids. No coding sequence is recorded. Sequences SEHNR (CDR1) and FQNEAQ (CDR2) are obtained from the germline V gene (reference sequence). From each donor, an approximately 2.4 ml peripheral blood sample was collected into PAXgene tubes and kept at -80 degrees C. Without T cell sorting, total RNA was isolated from whole blood using the PAXgene blood miRNA kit on an automated QIAcube. Peripheral blood from monozygotic twin pairs, either concordant or discordant for inflammatory bowel disease, underwent deep TCRalpha and TCRbeta repertoire profiling that used unique molecular barcoding. Smoking habits were recorded for all twin pairs, and individuals were classified as current, former or never smokers. Turning to this clonotype: Its antigen is currently not known.

Broad study findings and their caveats: Repertoire similarity did not differ between concordant and discordant twins, which could be due to limited statistical power. Background noise and inter-individual variability may have been introduced into the repertoires by the differing immunosuppressive treatments among patients. Distinction between different T cell subtypes could not be achieved in the analysis. The results gave no support for a single strong signal or clonotype linked to IBD. IBD patients shared fewer clonotypes with other individuals than healthy twins did, most markedly in patients showing signs of disease activity. TCRbeta repertoire diversity, by inverse Simpson index, was decreased in IBD patients compared with their healthy co-twins.

The receptor was isolated from a human donor with ulcerative colitis or Crohn's disease, or a healthy co-twin of an affected twin (not recorded which). The chain uses TRBV7-9 and TRBJ1-3; TCRdb calls TRBD1, which cannot be checked without DNA. Sequenced sample: blood. The CDR3 sequence is CASSLAGGTGGNTIYF.